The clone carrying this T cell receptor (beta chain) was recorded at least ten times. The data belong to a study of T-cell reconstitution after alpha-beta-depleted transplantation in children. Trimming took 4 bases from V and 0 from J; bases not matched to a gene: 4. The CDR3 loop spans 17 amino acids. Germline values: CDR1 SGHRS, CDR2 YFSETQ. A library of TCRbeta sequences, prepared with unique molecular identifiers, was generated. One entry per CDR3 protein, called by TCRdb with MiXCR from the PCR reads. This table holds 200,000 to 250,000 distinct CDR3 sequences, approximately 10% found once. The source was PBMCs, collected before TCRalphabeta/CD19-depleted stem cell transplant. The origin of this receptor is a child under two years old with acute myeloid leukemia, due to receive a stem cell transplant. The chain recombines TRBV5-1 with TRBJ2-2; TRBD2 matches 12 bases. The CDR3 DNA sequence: TGCGCCAGCAGCCAAGGGACTAGCGGGCCGAACACCGGGGAGCTGTTTTTT. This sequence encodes CASSQGTSGPNTGELFF.